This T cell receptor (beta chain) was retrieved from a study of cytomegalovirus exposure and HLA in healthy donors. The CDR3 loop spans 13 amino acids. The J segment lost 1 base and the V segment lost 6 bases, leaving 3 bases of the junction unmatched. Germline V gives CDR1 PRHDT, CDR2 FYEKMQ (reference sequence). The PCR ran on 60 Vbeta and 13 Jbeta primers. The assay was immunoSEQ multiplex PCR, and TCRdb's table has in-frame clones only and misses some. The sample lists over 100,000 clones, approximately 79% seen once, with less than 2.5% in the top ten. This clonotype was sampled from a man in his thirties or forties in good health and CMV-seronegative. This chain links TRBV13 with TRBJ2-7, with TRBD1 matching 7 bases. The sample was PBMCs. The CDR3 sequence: CASRDRLSYEQYF. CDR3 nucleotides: TGTGCCAGCAGGGACAGGCTGTCCTACGAGCAGTACTTC.